Presented here are 25 T cell receptor beta chains from one specimen sequenced in a study of shared clonotypes between healthy human individuals. Naive CD8 cells were CD45RO-negative, positively selected for CCR7, excluding terminally differentiated effector memory CD45RA+ cells. Assay used: immunoSEQ multiplex PCR; TCRdb lists only in-frame clones, some missing. This sample has around 700,000 clones, with just over 90% found just once. Sample: naive CD8+ T cells sorted from blood. The source is a man in his thirties or forties in good health.

V gene TRBV7-9 combines with J gene TRBJ2-5; D is undetermined. V lost 5 bases and J lost 2, with 12 bases in between. CDR1 is SEHNR, CDR2 FQNEAQ, per germline (reference sequence). This CDR3 has 14 amino acids. This CDR3 is CASSPGRLQETQYF. CDR3 nucleotide sequence: TGTGCCAGCAGCCCCGGACGGCTGCAAGAGACCCAGTACTTC.

J is TRBJ2-7 and V is TRBV29-1, with 7 bases lining up with TRBD2. Germline CDR1 and CDR2: SQVTM and ANQGSEA. The CDR3 is made up of 16 amino acids. V lost 4 bases and J lost 5; bases outside the gene matches: 17. The CDR3 spells CSVVGSRGGRFDEQYF. The CDR3 nucleotides are TGCAGCGTTGTGGGGAGTCGTGGCGGGAGATTCGACGAGCAGTACTTC.

The gene calls are TRBV4-1 and TRBJ2-7, with 7 nucleotides matching TRBD1. The CDR3 loop spans 15 amino acids. The V gene end was trimmed by 0 bases and the J gene end by 3 bases; junction bases not matched to a gene: 5. CDR1 is MGHRA, CDR2 YSYEKL, per germline. CDR3 DNA sequence: TGCGCCAGCAGCCAAGATGGGACAGTGATCTACGAGCAGTACTTC. As protein: CASSQDGTVIYEQYF.

V gene TRBV2 combines with J gene TRBJ2-1; tentative D call: TRBD2 (6 bases). Trimming stripped 3 bases from V and 8 bases from J, with 11 bases between. Germline V gene lookup returns CDR1 SNHLY and CDR2 FYNNEI. The CDR3 extends over 13 amino acids. In nucleotides, the CDR3 is TGTGCCAGCAGTGACGCGGGGCCGGATGAGCAGTTCTTC. As protein: CASSDAGPDEQFF. The full variable domain, its missing parts supplied by reference TRBV2 and TRBJ2-1, is EPEVTQTPSHQVTQMGQEVILRCVPISNHLYFYWYRQILGQKVEFLVSFYNNEISEKSEIFDDQFSVERPDGSNFTLKIRSTKLEDSAMYFCASSDAGPDEQFFGPGTRLTVL.

The chain has TRBV7-2 and TRBJ1-1; no reliable D call. The V gene lost 3 bases and the J gene lost 0 bases, with 5 bases spanning the gap. Germline CDR1 and CDR2: SGHTA and FQGNSA. This CDR3 contains 13 residues. The CDR3 spells CASSFAMNTEAFF. DNA of the CDR3: TGTGCCAGCAGCTTTGCAATGAACACTGAAGCTTTCTTT.

This chain links TRBV7-9 with TRBJ2-7; TRBD2 aligns across 10 bases. V shed 5 bases, J shed 0 bases, and the junction held 4 bases outside the gene matches. Germline CDR1 SEHNR, CDR2 FQNEAQ (reference sequence). The CDR3 is made up of 15 amino acids. The CDR3 sequence is CASSPQREGSYEQYF. As DNA, the CDR3 is TGTGCCAGCAGCCCGCAGCGGGAGGGCTCCTACGAGCAGTACTTC.

With respect to this clone: The same CDR3 is also encoded by other DNA sequences in this sample. The chain links TRBV7-9 to TRBJ2-7; perhaps TRBD1 as D (6 bases). The V gene lost 0 bases and the J gene lost 3 bases, with 6 bases spanning the gap. Germline assignment: CDR1 SEHNR and CDR2 FQNEAQ (reference sequence). The CDR3 spans 13 residues. The CDR3 sequence is CASSLAGGYEQYF. CDR3 in DNA: TGTGCCAGCAGCTTAGCAGGGGGCTACGAGCAGTACTTC. Full variable domain (rest looked up from reference TRBV7-9 and TRBJ2-7): DTGVSQNPRHKITKRGQNVTFRCDPISEHNRLYWYRQTLGQGPEFLTYFQNEAQLEKSRLLSDRFSAERPKGSFSTLEIQRTEQGDSAMYLCASSLAGGYEQYFGPGTRLTVT.

The chain recombines TRBV7-9 with TRBJ1-2; 12 bases align to TRBD1. The CDR3 loop spans 15 amino acids. After removal of 4 bases from V and 6 bases from J, the junction contained 6 bases not matched to a gene. Germline CDR1 reads SEHNR; CDR2 reads FQNEAQ (reference sequence). CDR3 nucleotide sequence: TGTGCCAGCAGCTCCCGGGACAGGGGGCTGAATGGCTACACCTTC. Translation gives CASSSRDRGLNGYTF.

This chain connects TRBV25-1 to TRBJ1-1; D not certain. Germline V lookup: CDR1 MGHDK, CDR2 SYGVNS. The ends were cut back, 6 bases at V and 5 bases at J, with 16 bases in the middle. The CDR3 loop spans 14 amino acids. The CDR3 DNA is TGTGCCAGCAGGCCGGGTTGGGAGGGAACTGAAGCTTTCTTT. It is translated as CASRPGWEGTEAFF.

This chain connects TRBV7-9 to TRBJ1-2, with 10 positions matching TRBD1. Germline-derived CDR1 and CDR2 are SEHNR and FQNEAQ (reference sequence). With 5 bases clipped from V and 4 bases from J, the junction kept 10 bases outside the gene matches. CDR3 size: 16 residues. This chain's CDR3 is CASSTNDRGPGYGYTF. CDR3 coding DNA: TGTGCCAGCAGCACTAACGACAGGGGGCCTGGCTATGGCTACACCTTC.

The V and J genes are TRBV5-4 and TRBJ2-7, with D unclear. Germline V gene lookup returns CDR1 SGHNT and CDR2 YYREEE (reference sequence). Trimming took off 1 base at V and 7 bases at J, with 15 bases between the two ends. The CDR3 covers 14 residues. CDR3: CASSLSGSAAEQYF. In DNA, the CDR3 is TGTGCCAGCAGCTTGTCAGGATCCGCGGCGGAGCAGTACTTC.

The chain links TRBV11-2 to TRBJ2-2, with TRBD2 matching 9 bases. Germline CDR1 reads SGHAT; CDR2 reads FQNNGV. This CDR3 has 17 amino acids. With 5 bases clipped from V and 5 bases from J, the junction kept 12 bases outside the gene matches. CDR3 bases: TGTGCCAGCAGCGCCCCCTTTGCGGGAGGGCCAACCGGGGAGCTGTTTTTT. Translation gives CASSAPFAGGPTGELFF.

The chain carries TRBV28 and TRBJ2-1, with 11 nucleotides matching TRBD2. There are 16 residues in the CDR3. V lost 3 bases and J lost 6; bases outside the gene matches: 7. Germline V gives CDR1 MDHEN, CDR2 SYDVKM. The CDR3 coding sequence is TGTGCCAGCAGTTTGGATACTAGCGGGAGTAGCAATGAGCAGTTCTTC. It encodes CASSLDTSGSSNEQFF. Full variable domain (remainder filled in from reference TRBV28 and TRBJ2-1): DVKVTQSSRYLVKRTGEKVFLECVQDMDHENMFWYRQDPGLGLRLIYFSYDVKMKEKGDIPEGYSVSREKKERFSLILESASTNQTSMYLCASSLDTSGSSNEQFFGPGTRLTVL.

The rearrangement uses TRBV7-9 and TRBJ2-1; 9 positions match TRBD2. Germline V gene sequence: CDR1 SEHNR, CDR2 FQNEAQ (reference sequence). V shed 1 base and J 4 bases; nucleotides not matched to a gene: 5. The CDR3 spans 16 residues. DNA for the CDR3: TGTGCCAGCAGCTTAGGGACTAGCGAGACTTACAATGAGCAGTTCTTC. Translating gives CASSLGTSETYNEQFF.

This chain connects TRBV27 to TRBJ2-2; a possible D gene is TRBD1 (5 bases). Trimming shortened V by 6 bases and J by 6 bases, and 14 bases separated the two germline ends. This CDR3 comprises 14 residues. Germline CDR1 is MNHEY and CDR2 is SMNVEV (reference sequence). CDR3 amino acids: CASRGWGKPGELFF. The CDR3 DNA is TGTGCCAGCAGAGGATGGGGCAAACCCGGGGAGCTGTTTTTT.

This clone appeared once. J is TRBJ2-7 and V is TRBV27, with D possibly being TRBD1 or TRBD2 (5 bases each). The CDR3 runs to 15 residues. The V end was cut by 5 bases, the J end by 2 bases, with 16 bases between. CDR1 and CDR2 from the germline V gene are MNHEY and SMNVEV (reference sequence). The CDR3 DNA is TGTGCCAGCAGTCAGGTCCGGGACGGACCCTACGAGCAGTACTTC. Residues: CASSQVRDGPYEQYF.

The V gene is TRBV15, the J gene TRBJ2-5; TRBD2 matches 10 bases. This CDR3 has 16 residues. The germline V gene encodes CDR1 LNHNV and CDR2 YYDKDF (reference sequence). With 1 base clipped from V and 0 bases from J, the junction kept 2 bases outside the gene matches. The CDR3 DNA follows: TGTGCCACCAGCAGAGCCCTAGCGGGAGACCAAGAGACCCAGTACTTC. This sequence encodes CATSRALAGDQETQYF.

This clone was recorded a few times. The J gene is TRBJ2-1, the V gene TRBV7-2; 7 bases are a match to TRBD2. The CDR3 totals 15 residues. The V gene end was trimmed by 0 bases and the J gene end by 8 bases; junction bases not matched to a gene: 7. CDR1 and CDR2 from the germline V gene are SGHTA and FQGNSA. In DNA form, the CDR3 reads TGTGCCAGCAGCTTAGCTCCTCGCGGGGGTGATGAGCAGTTCTTC. Its protein is CASSLAPRGGDEQFF.

This clone was counted a single time. In DNA, the CDR3 is TGCGCCAGCAGCCAAGATGATGGGTTGTACAATGAGCAGTTCTTC. The encoded protein is CASSQDDGLYNEQFF. The chain combines TRBV4-1 with TRBJ2-1; no clear D gene. Germline CDR1 MGHRA, CDR2 YSYEKL. The CDR3 consists of 15 residues. V lost 0 bases and J lost 4, with 10 bases in between.

The V and J genes are TRBV15 and TRBJ1-2; D might be TRBD1 (6 bases). This CDR3 comprises 15 residues. Trimming took 3 bases from V and 1 from J, leaving 12 bases between them. Germline assignment: CDR1 LNHNV and CDR2 YYDKDF (reference sequence). This chain's CDR3 is CATSSQGQLNYGYTF. In DNA form, the CDR3 reads TGTGCCACCAGCAGCCAAGGACAGCTTAACTATGGCTACACCTTC. The entire variable domain, with the rest obtained from reference TRBV15 and TRBJ1-2, is as follows: DAMVIQNPRYQVTQFGKPVTLSCSQTLNHNVMYWYQQKSSQAPKLLFHYYDKDFNNEADTPDNFQSRRPNTSFCFLDIRSPGLGDTAMYLCATSSQGQLNYGYTFGSGTRLTVV.

The chain recombines TRBV21-1 with TRBJ2-7; the listed D gene, TRBD2, was not tested against the DNA. TRBV21-1 is classified as a pseudogene. CDR3 length: 11 amino acids. CDR3 sequence: CASSKGREQYF. In nucleotides, the CDR3 is TGTGCCAGCAGCAAAGGTCGCGAGCAGTACTTC.

The chain carries TRBV9 and TRBJ2-3; D call uncertain. V was clipped by 4 bases and J by 6 bases, with 18 bases between them. The CDR3 has 15 amino acids. Germline lookup yields CDR1 SGDLS and CDR2 YYNGEE. The DNA for the CDR3 is TGTGCCAGCAGCCCCAGGCCCTTGGCGAGGGATACGCAGTATTTT. Encoded protein: CASSPRPLARDTQYF.

The V gene is TRBV6-6, the J gene TRBJ2-7; D is perhaps TRBD2 (6 bases). The V gene's germline CDR1 is MNHNY and CDR2 SVGAGI (reference sequence). V was pared by 0 bases and J by 6 bases, with 12 bases between. This CDR3 is built from 14 residues. The CDR3 nucleotides are TGTGCCAGCAGTTACTCCGGGAGTCCGTCCGAGCAGTACTTC. It yields the protein CASSYSGSPSEQYF.

The V call is TRBV6-1, the J call TRBJ2-3; no reliable D call. Trimming took off 1 base at V and 0 bases at J, with 11 bases between the two ends. CDR1 and CDR2 from the germline V gene are MNHNS and SASEGT. The length of the CDR3 is 16 residues. The DNA of the CDR3 is TGTGCCAGCAGTGAAGGTATATTCTCTAGCACAGATACGCAGTATTTT. This codes for CASSEGIFSSTDTQYF.

The V and J genes are TRBV27 and TRBJ2-5, with D unresolved. The V end was cut by 4 bases, the J end by 4 bases, with 19 bases between. The CDR3 has 16 amino acids. Germline-derived CDR1 and CDR2 are MNHEY and SMNVEV (reference sequence). In DNA, the CDR3 is TGTGCCAGCAGTTCTAAAGTGCCCCATCTTGGAGAGACCCAGTACTTC. Residues: CASSSKVPHLGETQYF.